Below, 4 T cell receptor beta chains from the same sample are listed, as sequenced in a study of shared clonotypes between healthy human individuals. Some clones are missing from TCRdb's copy, which holds only in-frame ones; the method was immunoSEQ multiplex PCR. The sample records about 2 million clones, about 95% being singletons. CD8 cells regarded as naive lacked CD45RO, were positively chosen for CCR7, and omitted terminally differentiated effector memory CD45RA+ cells. Source material: naive CD8+ T cells sorted from blood. These receptors were obtained from a man aged 18 to 30 in good health.

This sequence joins TRBV11-2 and TRBJ2-5; D remains ambiguous. Trimming stripped 1 base from V and 5 bases from J, with 14 bases between. This CDR3 spans 15 amino acids. Germline loops: CDR1 SGHAT, CDR2 FQNNGV. The CDR3 coding sequence is TGTGCCAGCAGCTTAGTGGATTGGGCCCCCGAGACCCAGTACTTC. Encoded protein: CASSLVDWAPETQYF. Combining the CDR3 with reference TRBV11-2 and TRBJ2-5 gives the whole variable domain EAGVAQSPRYKIIEKRQSVAFWCNPISGHATLYWYQQILGQGPKLLIQFQNNGVVDDSQLPKDRFSAERLKGVDSTLKIQPAKLEDSAVYLCASSLVDWAPETQYFGPGTRLLVL.

A note on this clone: Other DNA sequences in this specimen translate into the identical CDR3. This sequence joins TRBV6-5 and TRBJ2-7, with D possibly matching TRBD1 (6 bases). V was trimmed by 2 bases and J by 1 base, leaving 6 bases between them. CDR1 and CDR2 from the germline V gene are MNHEY and SVGAGI. This CDR3 has 13 residues. The CDR3 nucleotides are TGTGCCAGCAGTTACGGGACATCCTACGAGCAGTACTTC. It specifies CASSYGTSYEQYF.

This clone was counted once. CDR3 in amino acids: CAIKSDDYNSPLHF. Written as DNA, the CDR3 is TGTGCCATCAAGTCAGATGACTATAATTCACCCCTCCACTTT. The chain combines TRBV10-3 with TRBJ1-6; D is unresolved. The CDR3 length is 14 residues. V was clipped by 7 bases and J by 3 bases, with 10 bases between them. CDR1 and CDR2 (germline): ENHRY, SYGVKD.

The chain links TRBV10-1 to TRBJ2-7; D call uncertain. CDR3 length: 12 residues. Trimming shortened V by 6 bases and J by 2 bases, and 8 bases separated the two germline ends. Germline values: CDR1 WNHNN, CDR2 SYGVQD (reference sequence). The CDR3 region has the DNA TGCGCCAGCAGGCTAGGAGCCTACGAGCAGTACTTC. It translates to CASRLGAYEQYF.